A single TCR beta chain is shown here with its context. Its antigen remains unknown. The data are from a study of T cell responses to AZD1222 COVID-19 vaccine. Overall study: Second doses that came at about 4 or about 12 weeks were put together.

Whole-study results and caveats: The donor group comprised mostly white British people and more females; the analysis possibly underestimated clonal diversity. Spike-spanning, vaccine-associated CD4 TCRs were dominant at 160-218 and 743-854. Only six people who got AZD1222 tested seropositive at baseline.

The CDR3 totals 15 residues. Germline V gene data show CDR1 as MNHEY and CDR2 as SMNVEV (reference sequence). The germline V and J ends were trimmed by 3 bases and 0 bases, with 8 bases remaining between them. TCRdb's table, derived via immunoSEQ multiplex PCR, lists solely in-frame clones and lacks some. The table shows about 160,000 clones, with 90% occurring only once. This clonotype was sampled from an adult in good health. This chain links TRBV27 with TRBJ2-2; no clear D gene. Sequenced here: peripheral blood, sampled on day 0 of AZD1222 vaccination. This CDR3 reads CASSFTASNTGELFF. The CDR3 region has the DNA TGTGCCAGCAGTTTCACAGCGTCGAACACCGGGGAGCTGTTTTTT.